Shown below are 18 T cell receptor beta chains from a single sample sequenced in a study of blood T cell repertoires in COVID-19. Clones were sequenced by immunoSEQ multiplex PCR, and TCRdb holds only the in-frame ones, with some missing. This table holds over 150,000 clones, around 90% found once. The sequenced sample consisted of peripheral blood. Receptors were obtained from a man aged 50-60 years with acute or convalescent COVID-19.

This sequence joins TRBV27 and TRBJ2-6; D is unclear. The CDR3 runs 17 residues. Germline V gives CDR1 MNHEY, CDR2 SMNVEV (reference sequence). The germline V and J ends were trimmed by 1 base and 2 bases, with 12 bases remaining between them. Here the CDR3 DNA reads TGTGCCAGCAGTTTATTGGCCAAGGAGCCTGGGGCCAACGTCCTGACTTTC. Translating it yields CASSLLAKEPGANVLTF. The variable domain in full, completed from reference TRBV27 and TRBJ2-6, reads EAQVTQNPRYLITVTGKKLTVTCSQNMNHEYMSWYRQDPGLGLRQIYYSMNVEVTDKGDVPEGYKVSRKEKRNFPLILESPSPNQTSLYFCASSLLAKEPGANVLTFGAGSRLTVL.

V usage is TRBV10-2 and J usage is TRBJ2-2; D remains unclear. Germline assignment: CDR1 WSHSY and CDR2 SAAADI. The CDR3 totals 13 residues. V gave up 5 bases and J gave up 1 base, with 5 bases separating them. The CDR3 region is CASSPWNTGELFF. The DNA of the CDR3 is TGCGCCAGCAGTCCCTGGAACACCGGGGAGCTGTTTTTT.

J is TRBJ2-3 and V is TRBV19; TRBD2 aligns across 7 bases. V gave up 6 bases and J gave up 2 bases; unmatched junction bases: 14. The CDR3 covers 17 residues. Germline V CDR1 and CDR2: LNHDA, SQIVND (reference sequence). The CDR3 region has the DNA TGTGCCAGTAGGATGGGGGGTGTCGGGAGGCTCACAGATACGCAGTATTTT. This encodes CASRMGGVGRLTDTQYF.

This clone came up once. The rearrangement links TRBV19 to TRBJ2-1; TRBD1 agrees at 7 bases. In germline, CDR1 is LNHDA, CDR2 SQIVND (reference sequence). The CDR3 sequence is 13 residues long. V was pared by 6 bases and J by 4 bases, with 3 bases of the junction left unmatched. The CDR3 bases are TGTGCCAGTAGCCCGACAGGGTACAATGAGCAGTTCTTC. This sequence encodes CASSPTGYNEQFF.

The rearrangement joins TRBV6-5 to TRBJ2-7; 10 bases align to TRBD1. CDR3 length equals 15 residues. CDR1 and CDR2 (germline): MNHEY, SVGAGI. J gave up 0 bases and V 6 bases, and 5 bases lay outside the gene matches. CDR3 in amino acids: CASRRDRGDSYEQYF. DNA of the CDR3: TGTGCCAGCAGAAGGGACAGGGGTGACTCCTACGAGCAGTACTTC.

V is TRBV6-1 and J is TRBJ1-1, with D tentatively TRBD1 (6 bases). Germline V gene sequence: CDR1 MNHNS, CDR2 SASEGT. This CDR3 contains 17 residues. V dropped 1 base and J dropped 1 base, with 16 bases sitting between them. The CDR3 loop is CASSEGTAGWGNTEAFF. The CDR3 DNA is TGTGCCAGCAGTGAAGGGACAGCCGGATGGGGGAACACTGAAGCTTTCTTT.

The J gene is TRBJ1-1, the V gene TRBV19; 7 nucleotides line up with TRBD1. From germline, CDR1 is LNHDA and CDR2 SQIVND (reference sequence). The V and J ends lost 4 bases and 3 bases, in that order; junction bases with no gene match: 5. The CDR3 is 14 residues long. The CDR3 nucleotides read TGTGCCAGTAGTAGGGGACAGTGGGACACTGAAGCTTTCTTT. Its translation is CASSRGQWDTEAFF.

The chain is built from TRBV24-1 and TRBJ2-3; D remains ambiguous. In germline, CDR1 is KGHDR, CDR2 SFDVKD. Between the trimmed V and J ends, which lost 9 bases and 2 bases, there was a span of 5 bases. The CDR3 consists of 11 residues. The CDR3 DNA reads TGTGCCACCGAGGACACAGATACGCAGTATTTT. It specifies CATEDTDTQYF.

V usage is TRBV28 and J usage is TRBJ2-1; maybe TRBD2 (7 bases). This CDR3 contains 13 residues. The germline V gene has CDR1 MDHEN and CDR2 SYDVKM. V was pared by 5 bases and J by 6 bases, with 11 bases between. The CDR3 coding sequence is TGTGCCAGCAGTGTCGGGGGGCTCAATGAGCAGTTCTTC. Translated: CASSVGGLNEQFF.

The chain links TRBV5-5 to TRBJ2-7; D is possibly TRBD1 (7 bases). The V end lost 1 base, the J end lost 4 bases, and 12 bases lay between the germline ends. CDR1 is SGHKS, CDR2 YYEKEE, per germline (reference sequence). The CDR3 has 14 amino acids. CDR3 residues: CASSLQGGQYEQYF. CDR3 in DNA: TGTGCCAGCAGCTTGCAGGGGGGACAGTACGAGCAGTACTTC.

This clone was observed a single time. V and J are TRBV10-3 and TRBJ1-5; 10 bases fit TRBD1. This CDR3 is built from 17 residues. V shed 6 bases, J shed 2 bases, and the junction held 10 bases outside the gene matches. The germline gives CDR1 ENHRY, CDR2 SYGVKD. The CDR3: CAISSHAGTGGNQPQHF. The DNA of the CDR3 is TGTGCCATCAGCTCCCACGCCGGGACAGGGGGCAATCAGCCCCAGCATTTT.

J is TRBJ2-7 and V is TRBV9; 7 bases map to TRBD2. The CDR3 contains 14 residues. Germline CDR1 and CDR2: SGDLS and YYNGEE. Trimming cost V 4 bases and J 5 bases; bases outside gene matches: 9. The CDR3: CASSSGLVYNEQYF. In DNA form, the CDR3 reads TGTGCCAGCAGCAGTGGACTAGTTTACAACGAGCAGTACTTC.

V and J are TRBV15 and TRBJ2-7, with D maybe TRBD2 (6 bases). CDR1 LNHNV and CDR2 YYDKDF come from the germline V gene (reference sequence). Trimming cost V 0 bases and J 2 bases, with 11 bases left between them. CDR3 size: 15 residues. CDR3 sequence (DNA): TGTGCCACCAGCAGAGATCTTGGGGGGACCTACGAGCAGTACTTC. As protein: CATSRDLGGTYEQYF.

The chain carries TRBV7-6 and TRBJ2-2; 7 bases align to TRBD2. Germline loops: CDR1 SGHVS, CDR2 FNYEAQ. With V trimmed by 3 bases and J by 4 bases, 8 bases remained unmatched. The CDR3 spans 16 residues. The CDR3 DNA sequence: TGTGCCAGCAGCTTTCGGGGGAGGGCCTCCACCGGGGAGCTGTTTTTT. Encoded protein: CASSFRGRASTGELFF.

This sequence joins TRBV7-9 and TRBJ2-1; 7 bases are a match to TRBD1. Germline CDR1 is SEHNR and CDR2 is FQNEAQ (reference sequence). The junction had 8 bases not matched to a gene; V was cut back by 2 bases and J by 4 bases. This CDR3 has 16 amino acids. The CDR3 reads CASSLHTGVKYNEQFF. CDR3 DNA: TGTGCCAGCAGCTTACATACAGGGGTGAAATACAATGAGCAGTTCTTC.

The V and J genes are TRBV5-4 and TRBJ2-7, with 8 bases aligning to TRBD2. Germline V gene sequence: CDR1 SGHNT, CDR2 YYREEE (reference sequence). V shed 4 bases and J 0 bases; nucleotides not matched to a gene: 6. There are 15 residues in the CDR3. CDR3 in DNA: TGTGCCAGCAGCCTGACTAGCGACGTCTCCTACGAGCAGTACTTC. Its translation: CASSLTSDVSYEQYF.

The rearrangement uses TRBV4-1 and TRBJ2-7; 7 bases align to TRBD2. The V gene's germline CDR1 is MGHRA and CDR2 YSYEKL. V dropped 0 bases and J dropped 6; count of bases not matched to a gene: 8. The CDR3 is 15 amino acids. The CDR3 DNA follows: TGCGCCAGCAGCCAAGAGTTCGGGGGGAAGGGCGAGCAGTACTTC. This codes for CASSQEFGGKGEQYF.

The gene calls are TRBV2 and TRBJ2-5, with TRBD1 as a possible D gene (6 bases). Between the trimmed V and J ends, which lost 10 bases and 2 bases, there was a span of 14 bases. Germline CDR1 SNHLY, CDR2 FYNNEI. This CDR3 comprises 13 residues. The CDR3 sequence: CATARGQQETQYF. The DNA for the CDR3 is TGTGCCACCGCGAGGGGACAACAAGAGACCCAGTACTTC.